A single sample is the source of the 21 T cell receptor beta chains below, sequenced in a study of T cell responses to AZD1222 COVID-19 vaccine. Repertoires were generated with immunoSEQ multiplex PCR, while TCRdb's copy carries only in-frame clones and drops some. The sample holds around 84,000 clones, 88% seen once. The starting material was peripheral blood, obtained on day 0 of AZD1222 vaccination. These receptors were taken from an adult in good health.

This clone has more than one count but fewer than ten. The chain combines TRBV6-6 with TRBJ2-7; tentatively, D is TRBD2 (6 bases). Germline CDR1 MNHNY, CDR2 SVGAGI (reference sequence). CDR3 length equals 18 residues. V dropped 5 bases and J dropped 3 bases, with 26 bases sitting between them. CDR3 coding DNA: TGTGCCAGCAGTCCCGGGACTTTTTCGCTCCTATGGAACTACGAGCAGTACTTC. This codes for CASSPGTFSLLWNYEQYF.

This chain uses TRBV11-2 with TRBJ2-7, with D possibly matching TRBD1 (5 bases). The CDR3 contains 15 residues. CDR1 and CDR2 (germline): SGHAT, FQNNGV. The V end was cut by 0 bases, the J end by 0 bases, with 9 bases between. The CDR3 DNA follows: TGTGCCAGCAGCTTAGAAGGGGTCCCCTCCTACGAGCAGTACTTC. Translating gives CASSLEGVPSYEQYF.

The chain links TRBV4-3 to TRBJ2-5, with D tentatively TRBD2 (5 bases). Germline V gene sequence: CDR1 LGHNA, CDR2 YSLEER. This CDR3 has 14 amino acids. V was trimmed by 0 bases and J by 2 bases, leaving 7 bases between them. The DNA of the CDR3 is TGCGCCAGCAGCCAAGATCGGACTCAAGAGACCCAGTACTTC. Translating it yields CASSQDRTQETQYF.

This clone was picked up one time. This chain links TRBV28 with TRBJ1-2; no clear D gene. This CDR3 has 13 amino acids. V shed 6 bases and J shed 4 bases, with 12 bases lying between them. Germline V gives CDR1 MDHEN, CDR2 SYDVKM. In nucleotides, the CDR3 is TGTGCCAGCAGACAACAAGAGGTCTATGGCTACACCTTC. It yields the protein CASRQQEVYGYTF.

V is TRBV6-2 or TRBV6-3 and J is TRBJ2-1; D gene ambiguous. V gave up 6 bases and J gave up 10 bases, with 10 bases separating them. The germline CDR1 and CDR2 sequences are MNHEY and SVGEGT. This CDR3 has 11 amino acids. CDR3 DNA sequence: TGTGCCAGCAGCCTTAAGGTCGAGCAGTTCTTC. Its protein is CASSLKVEQFF.

CDR3 sequence reads: CASSLARAFPIYENQPQHF. The DNA of the CDR3 is TGTGCCAGCAGTTTAGCTAGGGCATTCCCAATTTACGAGAATCAGCCCCAGCATTTT. The chain links TRBV27 to TRBJ1-5; D is undetermined. Between the trimmed V and J ends, which lost 2 bases and 4 bases, there was a span of 24 bases. CDR1 and CDR2 (germline): MNHEY, SMNVEV (reference sequence). CDR3 length equals 19 residues.

The rearrangement uses TRBV9 and TRBJ2-2; 7 bases line up with TRBD1. The V gene end was trimmed by 3 bases and the J gene end by 2 bases; junction bases not matched to a gene: 4. The CDR3 sequence is 15 residues long. The germline CDR1 and CDR2 sequences are SGDLS and YYNGEE. This CDR3 is CASSDRDRNTGELFF. In DNA, the CDR3 is TGTGCCAGCAGCGACCGGGACAGAAACACCGGGGAGCTGTTTTTT. Using reference TRBV9 and TRBJ2-2 for the parts outside the CDR3, the full variable domain is DSGVTQTPKHLITATGQRVTLRCSPRSGDLSVYWYQQSLDQGLQFLIQYYNGEERAKGNILERFSAQQFPDLHSELNLSSLELGDSALYFCASSDRDRNTGELFFGEGSRLTVL.

The chain recombines TRBV11-2 with TRBJ2-5; D is perhaps TRBD1 (6 bases). V gave up 1 base and J gave up 3 bases, with 12 bases separating them. The germline CDR1 and CDR2 sequences are SGHAT and FQNNGV. This CDR3 has 15 residues. The CDR3 DNA follows: TGTGCCAGCAGCTTAGTACAGGGCCGAGAAGAGACCCAGTACTTC. Its translation is CASSLVQGREETQYF. Supplemented by reference TRBV11-2 and TRBJ2-5, the full variable domain reads EAGVAQSPRYKIIEKRQSVAFWCNPISGHATLYWYQQILGQGPKLLIQFQNNGVVDDSQLPKDRFSAERLKGVDSTLKIQPAKLEDSAVYLCASSLVQGREETQYFGPGTRLLVL.

The V and J genes are TRBV7-8 and TRBJ2-7, with 7 bases that match TRBD2. This CDR3 has 15 residues. The germline gives CDR1 SGHVS, CDR2 FQNEAQ. V shed 5 bases and J 7 bases; nucleotides not matched to a gene: 14. CDR3: CASSPLLAGSGEQYF. DNA of the CDR3: TGTGCCAGCAGCCCCCTGTTAGCGGGTAGCGGGGAGCAGTACTTC.

This chain uses TRBV5-1 with TRBJ1-2; 7 bases are a match to TRBD1. The germline CDR1 and CDR2 sequences are SGHRS and YFSETQ. Germline trimming cut 4 bases from V and 5 bases from J; bases unmatched to any gene: 5. This CDR3 has 13 residues. The chain's CDR3 is CASSIDREYGYTF. The CDR3, as DNA: TGCGCCAGCAGCATCGACAGGGAATATGGCTACACCTTC.

The chain has TRBV27 and TRBJ2-6, with D unresolved. Trimming stripped 5 bases from V and 4 bases from J, with 15 bases between. Germline CDR1 MNHEY, CDR2 SMNVEV (reference sequence). The length of the CDR3 is 16 residues. CDR3 bases: TGTGCCAGCAGTCTCTCGGCGCCAAGAGGGGCCAACGTCCTGACTTTC. It yields the protein CASSLSAPRGANVLTF.

The chain couples TRBV7-8 to TRBJ2-2; tentatively, D is TRBD1 or TRBD2 (6 bases each). CDR1 and CDR2 from the germline V gene are SGHVS and FQNEAQ. V lost 5 bases and J lost 5, with 12 bases in between. This CDR3 region has 14 residues. Here the CDR3 reads CASSPGGGTGELFF. CDR3 bases: TGTGCCAGCAGCCCCGGGGGCGGGACCGGGGAGCTGTTTTTT.

The chain employs TRBV2 and TRBJ1-5; the D is unclear. Trimming took off 3 bases at V and 6 bases at J, with 6 bases between the two ends. From germline, CDR1 is SNHLY and CDR2 FYNNEI. The CDR3 has 12 residues. CDR3 loop: CASSEWAQPQHF. The CDR3, as DNA: TGTGCCAGCAGTGAGTGGGCTCAGCCCCAGCATTTT. Looking up the rest from reference TRBV2 and TRBJ1-5 gives the full variable domain: EPEVTQTPSHQVTQMGQEVILRCVPISNHLYFYWYRQILGQKVEFLVSFYNNEISEKSEIFDDQFSVERPDGSNFTLKIRSTKLEDSAMYFCASSEWAQPQHFGDGTRLSIL.

The chain is built from TRBV6-5 and TRBJ2-5; a possible D gene is TRBD2 (6 bases). The CDR3 is 13 residues long. Trimming removed 8 bases at V and 5 bases at J, with 15 bases between. Germline CDR1 is MNHEY and CDR2 is SVGAGI. Here the CDR3 reads CASEVAGRETQYF. In nucleotides, the CDR3 is TGTGCCAGCGAGGTGGCAGGGAGGGAGACCCAGTACTTC.

The V and J genes are TRBV5-1 and TRBJ1-5; the match to TRBD1 covers 9 bases. The germline CDR1 and CDR2 sequences are SGHRS and YFSETQ. The CDR3 is 15 residues long. Trimming at V came to 4 bases and at J to 7 bases, leaving 9 bases not matched to a gene. CDR3 region: CASSEQGASGQPQHF. The CDR3 region has the DNA TGCGCCAGCAGCGAACAGGGGGCATCGGGACAGCCCCAGCATTTT. The full variable domain, its missing parts supplied by reference TRBV5-1 and TRBJ1-5, is KAGVTQTPRYLIKTRGQQVTLSCSPISGHRSVSWYQQTPGQGLQFLFEYFSETQRNKGNFPGRFSGRQFSNSRSEMNVSTLELGDSALYLCASSEQGASGQPQHFGDGTRLSIL.

The chain is built from TRBV19 and TRBJ1-5; 10 bases fit TRBD1. Trimming at V came to 6 bases and at J to 3 bases, leaving 14 bases not matched to a gene. From germline, CDR1 is LNHDA and CDR2 SQIVND (reference sequence). The CDR3 is 18 amino acids. CDR3 DNA sequence: TGTGCCAGTAGGCAAACCGGGACAGGGGTCTGGACCAATCAGCCCCAGCATTTT. Its protein is CASRQTGTGVWTNQPQHF. Together with reference TRBV19 and TRBJ1-5, the CDR3 gives the full variable domain: DGGITQSPKYLFRKEGQNVTLSCEQNLNHDAMYWYRQDPGQGLRLIYYSQIVNDFQKGDIAEGYSVSREKKESFPLTVTSAQKNPTAFYLCASRQTGTGVWTNQPQHFGDGTRLSIL.

The chain employs TRBV25-1 and TRBJ2-3, with D perhaps matching TRBD1 (5 bases). The length of the CDR3 is 16 residues. The germline V gene encodes CDR1 MGHDK and CDR2 SYGVNS. The V and J ends lost 2 bases and 2 bases respectively, with 14 bases between them. The CDR3 coding sequence is TGTGCCAGCAGTGAAAGTGGGGCAGAGATCACAGATACGCAGTATTTT. Encoded protein: CASSESGAEITDTQYF.

The chain combines TRBV5-1 with TRBJ2-1; 11 bases are shared with TRBD1. Germline-derived CDR1 and CDR2 are SGHRS and YFSETQ. V lost 5 bases to trimming and J lost 8 bases; unmatched junction nucleotides: 9. The CDR3 loop spans 15 amino acids. The chain's CDR3 is CASSWTGGASDEQFF. The CDR3 DNA is TGCGCCAGCAGTTGGACAGGGGGCGCTTCGGATGAGCAGTTCTTC.

The J gene is TRBJ1-1, the V gene TRBV27, with D hard to call. The ends were cut back, 3 bases at V and 0 bases at J, with 11 bases in the middle. CDR3 length equals 15 residues. The germline V gene has CDR1 MNHEY and CDR2 SMNVEV (reference sequence). The CDR3 loop reads CASSLNSALNTEAFF. Written as DNA, the CDR3 is TGTGCCAGCAGTTTGAACAGCGCCTTGAACACTGAAGCTTTCTTT.

In DNA form, the CDR3 reads TGTGCCAGCAGTGAAGGCAGGGAAGTGAACACTGAAGCTTTCTTT. This codes for CASSEGREVNTEAFF. The V gene is TRBV6-1, the J gene TRBJ1-1, with D tentatively TRBD1 (5 bases). This CDR3 has 15 amino acids. Per germline, CDR1 MNHNS and CDR2 SASEGT. V was clipped by 1 base and J by 0 bases, with 9 bases between them.

This rearrangement joins TRBV5-1 to TRBJ2-7; a possible D gene is TRBD1 (6 bases). Per the germline V gene, CDR1 is SGHRS and CDR2 is YFSETQ. Deletions cut 7 bases from V and 4 bases from J, with 12 bases between. There are 12 residues in the CDR3. CDR3 nucleotide sequence: TGCGCCAGCGGTACAGGGATATACGAGCAGTACTTC. It specifies CASGTGIYEQYF.